A selection of T cell receptor beta chains follows, all from one sample in a study of T cell responses to AZD1222 COVID-19 vaccine. Produced via immunoSEQ multiplex PCR; TCRdb's table is partial and in-frame only. The data hold around 130,000 clones, with 92% observed a single time. The sequencing here drew on peripheral blood, taken 28 days after the second AZD1222 dose. The receptors here all came from an adult who received the AZD1222 COVID-19 vaccine. CDR3s include the opening cysteine and the closing phenylalanine or tryptophan. The D gene is left open where the match is weak. Part of the rows lack a size; the others show once, few, many or a class for expanded clones.

>NA|NA|TRBV19|TRBJ1-5
TGTGCCAGTAGTATAACGGCAGGGATTAATCAGCCCCAGCATTTT
CASSITAGINQPQHF
>NA|NA|TRBV10-3|TRBJ2-5
TGTGCCATCAGTGTGAGCGGATCAACAGGGGAGACCCAGTACTTC
CAISVSGSTGETQYF
>NA|NA|TRBV13|TRBJ1-3
TGTGCCAGCAGCTTAATGGGATATGGAAACACCATATATTTT
CASSLMGYGNTIYF
>NA|TRBD1|TRBV19|TRBJ1-5
TGTGCCAGTAGTACGGACAGGGGACGTCAGCCCCAGCATTTT
CASSTDRGRQPQHF
>NA|NA|TRBV7-9|TRBJ1-1
TGTGCCAGCAGCTTAAGAAGGTTACACACTGAAGCTTTCTTT
CASSLRRLHTEAFF
>once|NA|TRBV27|TRBJ2-6
TGTGCCAGCAGGAAAGGGGAGCTGTCCGGGGCCAACGTCCTGACTTTC
CASRKGELSGANVLTF
>NA|NA|TRBV5-1|TRBJ1-3
TGCGCCAGCAGCGGTACAGAATCTGGAAACACCATATATTTT
CASSGTESGNTIYF
>NA|NA|TRBV9|TRBJ2-3
TGTGCCAGCAGCGCACAGGAAAGCACAGATACGCAGTATTTT
CASSAQESTDTQYF
>NA|TRBD2|TRBV19|TRBJ2-7
TGTGCCAGTAGTATGGGACTAGCGGGGGTACACGAGCAGTACTTC
CASSMGLAGVHEQYF
>NA|NA|TRBV6-1|TRBJ2-1
TGTGCCAGCAGTGTTAAAGGGACGTTGGGCATTAGATCCAATGAGCAGTTCTTC
CASSVKGTLGIRSNEQFF
>NA|TRBD2|TRBV5-4|TRBJ2-7
TGTGCCAGCAGCTTGTCCGGGAGGGCAAAGGTCTACGAGCAGTACTTC
CASSLSGRAKVYEQYF
>NA|NA|TRBV27|TRBJ1-5
TGTGCCAGCAATTCAGGGATGTGGCAGCCCCAGCATTTT
CASNSGMWQPQHF
>NA|NA|TRBV7-2|TRBJ1-5
TGTGCCAGCAGCTTCGGATCCCTCGGTGAGCCCCAGCATTTT
CASSFGSLGEPQHF
>NA|TRBD1|TRBV19|TRBJ1-1
TGTGCCAGTAGGACAGGGAGGGACACTGAAGCTTTCTTT
CASRTGRDTEAFF
>NA|NA|TRBV9|TRBJ1-1
TGTGCCAGCAGCGTAGATCCAGGACTAAACACTGAAGCTTTCTTT
CASSVDPGLNTEAFF
>NA|TRBD1|TRBV6-6|TRBJ2-5
TGTGCCACCCAGAAAGGATTTCGGACAGGGCAAGAGACCCAGTACTTC
CATQKGFRTGQETQYF
>NA|TRBD2|TRBV19|TRBJ2-3
TGTGCCAGTAGGGGCGGGGGAACAGATACGCAGTATTTT
CASRGGGTDTQYF
>NA|TRBD1|TRBV9|TRBJ1-1
TGTGCCAGCAGCCCCTTCGGACAGGCGAGTACGGGCACTGAAGCTTTCTTT
CASSPFGQASTGTEAFF
>NA|NA|TRBV12-3/TRBV12-4|TRBJ2-7
TGTGCCAGCAGTTTAGCGAAACGAGGGGAGCAGTACTTC
CASSLAKRGEQYF
>NA|NA|TRBV6-5|TRBJ1-6
TGTGCCAGCACCGAGGGACCTTCCAATTCACCCCTCCACTTT
CASTEGPSNSPLHF
>NA|NA|TRBV3-1/TRBV3-2|TRBJ2-5
TGTGCCAGCAGCCATCGGGGTGACGGGCAAGAGACCCAGTACTTC
CASSHRGDGQETQYF
>NA|NA|TRBV6-2/TRBV6-3|TRBJ1-1
TGTGCCAGCAGTTACCAAGACAGACTTGAAGCTTTCTTT
CASSYQDRLEAFF
>NA|TRBD2|TRBV5-4|TRBJ2-1
TGTGCCAGCAGTGGACTAGTTAGCAATGAGCAGTTCTTC
CASSGLVSNEQFF
>NA|NA|TRBV11-2|TRBJ2-2
TGTGCCAGCAACTCCTGGGGCTCGAACACCGGGGAGCTGTTTTTT
CASNSWGSNTGELFF
>NA|TRBD2|TRBV4-1|TRBJ2-2
TGCGCCAGCAGCCAAGATTACCGTTCCCTTAGCGGGGGAAACACCGGGGAGCTGTTTTTT
CASSQDYRSLSGGNTGELFF
>NA|NA|TRBV6-5|TRBJ2-7
TGTGCCAGCAGTTACTCAGGGTTTACGACCTACGAGCAGTACTTC
CASSYSGFTTYEQYF
>NA|NA|TRBV11-2|TRBJ2-7
TGTGCCAGCAGCTTAGCCCGGTTTGAGTACTTC
CASSLARFEYF
>NA|TRBD1|TRBV7-2|TRBJ1-2
TGTGCCAGCAGCCCAGACAGGGCTGGCTACACCTTC
CASSPDRAGYTF